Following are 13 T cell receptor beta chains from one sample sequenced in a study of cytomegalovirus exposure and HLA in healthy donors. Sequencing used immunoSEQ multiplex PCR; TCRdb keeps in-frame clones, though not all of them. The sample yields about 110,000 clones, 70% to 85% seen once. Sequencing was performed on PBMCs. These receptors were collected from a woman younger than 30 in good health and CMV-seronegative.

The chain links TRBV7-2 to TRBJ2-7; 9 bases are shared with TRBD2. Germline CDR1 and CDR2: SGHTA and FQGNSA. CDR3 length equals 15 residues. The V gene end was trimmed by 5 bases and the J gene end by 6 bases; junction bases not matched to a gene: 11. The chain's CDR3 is CASSIIAGARVEQYF. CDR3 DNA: TGTGCCAGCAGCATAATAGCGGGGGCGCGGGTCGAGCAGTACTTC.

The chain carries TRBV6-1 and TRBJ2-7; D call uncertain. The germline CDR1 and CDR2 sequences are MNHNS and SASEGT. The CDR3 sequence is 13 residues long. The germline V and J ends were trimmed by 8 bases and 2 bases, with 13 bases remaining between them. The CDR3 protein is CASGFHRAYEQYF. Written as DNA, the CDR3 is TGTGCCAGCGGATTCCACAGAGCCTACGAGCAGTACTTC.

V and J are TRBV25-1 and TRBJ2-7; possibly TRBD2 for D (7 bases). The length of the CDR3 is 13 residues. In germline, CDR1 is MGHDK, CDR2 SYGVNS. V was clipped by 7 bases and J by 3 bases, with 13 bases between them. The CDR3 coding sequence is TGTGCCAGCATAGGGGGGGGGCTCTACGAGCAGTACTTC. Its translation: CASIGGGLYEQYF.

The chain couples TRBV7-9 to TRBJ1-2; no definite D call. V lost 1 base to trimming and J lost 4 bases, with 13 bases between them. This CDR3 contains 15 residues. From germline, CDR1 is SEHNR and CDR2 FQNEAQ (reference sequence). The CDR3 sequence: CASSLGTGFSYGYTF. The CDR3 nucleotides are TGTGCCAGCAGCTTAGGCACCGGGTTCAGCTATGGCTACACCTTC.

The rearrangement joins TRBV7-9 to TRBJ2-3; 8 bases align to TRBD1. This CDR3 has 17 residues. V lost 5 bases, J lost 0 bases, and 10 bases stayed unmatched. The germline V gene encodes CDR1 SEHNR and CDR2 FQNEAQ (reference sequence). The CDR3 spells CASSRIDRGPSTDTQYF. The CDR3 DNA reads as TGTGCCAGCAGCCGAATTGACAGGGGACCAAGCACAGATACGCAGTATTTT.

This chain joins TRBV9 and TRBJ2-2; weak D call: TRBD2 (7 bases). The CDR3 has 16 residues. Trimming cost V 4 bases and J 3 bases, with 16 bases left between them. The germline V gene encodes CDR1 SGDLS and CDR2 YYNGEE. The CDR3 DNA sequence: TGTGCCAGCAGCTCATCTGCGGGGGCCTACACCGGGGAGCTGTTTTTT. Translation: CASSSSAGAYTGELFF.

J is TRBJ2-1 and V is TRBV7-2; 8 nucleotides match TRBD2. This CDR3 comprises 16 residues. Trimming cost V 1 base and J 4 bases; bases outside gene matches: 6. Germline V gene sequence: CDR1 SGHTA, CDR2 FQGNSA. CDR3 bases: TGTGCCAGCAGCTTAGTCGGCGGGGGGACGTACAATGAGCAGTTCTTC. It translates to CASSLVGGGTYNEQFF.

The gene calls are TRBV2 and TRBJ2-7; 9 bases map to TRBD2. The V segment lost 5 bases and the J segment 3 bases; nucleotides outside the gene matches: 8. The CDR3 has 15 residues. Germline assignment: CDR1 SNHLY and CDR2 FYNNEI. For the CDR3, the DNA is TGTGCCAGCAGTTCCCTGGCTAGCGGGGACTACGAGCAGTACTTC. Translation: CASSSLASGDYEQYF.

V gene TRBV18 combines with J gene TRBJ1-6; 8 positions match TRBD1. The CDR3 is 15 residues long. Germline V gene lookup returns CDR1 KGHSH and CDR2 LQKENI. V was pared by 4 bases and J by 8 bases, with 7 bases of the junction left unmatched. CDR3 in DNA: TGTGCCAGCTCACTTCTGGACAGGGACTATTCACCCCTCCACTTT. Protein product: CASSLLDRDYSPLHF.

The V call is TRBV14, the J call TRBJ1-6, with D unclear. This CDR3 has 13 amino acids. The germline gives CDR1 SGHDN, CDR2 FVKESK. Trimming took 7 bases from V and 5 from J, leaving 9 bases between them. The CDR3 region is CASTLSNNSPLHF. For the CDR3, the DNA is TGTGCCAGCACCCTATCGAATAATTCACCCCTCCACTTT.

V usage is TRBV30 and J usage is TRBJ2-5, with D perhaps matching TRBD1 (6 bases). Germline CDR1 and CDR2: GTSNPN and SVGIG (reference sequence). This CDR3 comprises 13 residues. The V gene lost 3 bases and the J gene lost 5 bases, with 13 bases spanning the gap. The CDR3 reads CAWRGAIRETQYF. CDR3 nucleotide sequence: TGTGCCTGGAGGGGGGCCATTCGGGAGACCCAGTACTTC.

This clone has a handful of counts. CDR3 amino acids: CASSLYTTGSSGNTIYF. The CDR3 nucleotides read TGCGCCAGCAGCTTATATACGACAGGTTCCTCTGGAAACACCATATATTTT. The chain carries TRBV5-1 and TRBJ1-3, with D possibly being TRBD1 (6 bases). This CDR3 region has 17 residues. Trimming shortened V by 2 bases and J by 0 bases, and 15 bases separated the two germline ends. In germline, CDR1 is SGHRS, CDR2 YFSETQ.

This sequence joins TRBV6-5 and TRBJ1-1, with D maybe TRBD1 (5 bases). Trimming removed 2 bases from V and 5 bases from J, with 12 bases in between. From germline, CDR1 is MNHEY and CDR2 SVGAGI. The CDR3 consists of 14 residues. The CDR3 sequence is CASSYQGRWTEAFF. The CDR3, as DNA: TGTGCCAGCAGTTACCAGGGTCGGTGGACTGAAGCTTTCTTT.